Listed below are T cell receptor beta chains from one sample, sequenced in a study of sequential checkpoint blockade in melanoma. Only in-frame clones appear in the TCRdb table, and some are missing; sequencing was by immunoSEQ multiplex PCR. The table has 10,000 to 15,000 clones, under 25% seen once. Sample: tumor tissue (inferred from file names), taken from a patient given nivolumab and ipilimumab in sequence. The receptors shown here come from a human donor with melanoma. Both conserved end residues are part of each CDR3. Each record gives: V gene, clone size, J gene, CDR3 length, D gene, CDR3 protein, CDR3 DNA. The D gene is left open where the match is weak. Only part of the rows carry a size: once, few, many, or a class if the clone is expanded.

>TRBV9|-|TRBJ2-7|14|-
CASRRTESSYEQYF
TGTGCCAGCAGACGGACAGAGAGCTCCTACGAGCAGTACTTC
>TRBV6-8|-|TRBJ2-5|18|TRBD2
CASSQWTSGGTIQETQYF
TGTGCCAGCAGTCAGTGGACTAGCGGGGGGACTATTCAAGAGACCCAGTACTTC
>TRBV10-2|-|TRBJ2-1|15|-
CASSESGAPYNEQFF
TGCGCCAGCAGTGAGTCTGGGGCCCCCTACAATGAGCAGTTCTTC
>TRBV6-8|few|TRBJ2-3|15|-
CASSPVGTPTDTQYF
TGTGCCAGCAGCCCCGTCGGGACACCCACAGATACGCAGTATTTT
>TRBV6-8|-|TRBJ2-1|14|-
CASTDKYSYNEQFF
TGTGCCAGCACCGATAAATACTCCTACAATGAGCAGTTCTTC
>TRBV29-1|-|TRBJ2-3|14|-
CSVEEGYRTDTQYF
TGCAGCGTTGAAGAGGGGTATCGCACAGATACGCAGTATTTT
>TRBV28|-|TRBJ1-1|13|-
CASTLLGNTEAFF
TGTGCCAGCACCCTGCTAGGTAACACTGAAGCTTTCTTT
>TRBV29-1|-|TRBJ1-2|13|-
CSADSGVRYGYTF
TGCAGCGCTGACTCTGGGGTTCGGTATGGCTACACCTTC
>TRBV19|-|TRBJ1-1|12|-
CASLWGNTEAFF
TGTGCCAGTCTATGGGGTAACACTGAAGCTTTCTTT
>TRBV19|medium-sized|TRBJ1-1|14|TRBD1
CATSDRYMNTEAFF
TGTGCCACTTCGGACAGGTACATGAACACTGAAGCTTTCTTT